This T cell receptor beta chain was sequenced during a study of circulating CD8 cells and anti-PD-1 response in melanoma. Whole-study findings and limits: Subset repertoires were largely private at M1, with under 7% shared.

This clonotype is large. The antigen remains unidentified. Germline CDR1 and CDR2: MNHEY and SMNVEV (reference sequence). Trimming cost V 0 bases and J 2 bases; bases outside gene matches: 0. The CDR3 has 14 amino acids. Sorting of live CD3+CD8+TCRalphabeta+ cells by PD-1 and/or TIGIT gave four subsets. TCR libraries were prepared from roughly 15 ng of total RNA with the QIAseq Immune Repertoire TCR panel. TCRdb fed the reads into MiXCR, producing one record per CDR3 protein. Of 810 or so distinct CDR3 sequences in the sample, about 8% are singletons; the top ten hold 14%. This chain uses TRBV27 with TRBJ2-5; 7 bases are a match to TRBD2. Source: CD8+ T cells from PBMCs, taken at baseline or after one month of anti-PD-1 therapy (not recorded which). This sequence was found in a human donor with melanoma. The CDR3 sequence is CASSLSGGQETQYF. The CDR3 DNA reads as TGTGCCAGCAGTTTATCGGGGGGGCAAGAGACCCAGTACTTC.